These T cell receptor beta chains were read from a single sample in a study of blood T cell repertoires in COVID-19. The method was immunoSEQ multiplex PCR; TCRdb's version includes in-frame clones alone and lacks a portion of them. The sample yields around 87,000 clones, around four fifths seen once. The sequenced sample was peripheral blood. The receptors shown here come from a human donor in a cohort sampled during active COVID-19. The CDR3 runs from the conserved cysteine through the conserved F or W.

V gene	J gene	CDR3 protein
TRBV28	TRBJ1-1	CASAPPGSEAFF
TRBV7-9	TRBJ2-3	CASSAGTMGDTQYF
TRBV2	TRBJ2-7	CASKSSGGTYEQYF
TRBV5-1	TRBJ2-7	CASSWTSGGGYTTSYEQYF
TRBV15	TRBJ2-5	CATSRRAGGQETQYF
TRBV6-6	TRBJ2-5	CASSPRRGRGGRETQYF
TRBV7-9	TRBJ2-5	CASSPDRAETQYF
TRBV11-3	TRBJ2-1	CASSLVIAGEGEQFF
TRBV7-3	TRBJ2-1	CASSSTSGGNYNEQFF
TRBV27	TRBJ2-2	CASSGQGHGELFF
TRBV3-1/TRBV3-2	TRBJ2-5	CASSQEVGGETQYF
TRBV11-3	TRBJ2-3	CASSLSGKAWDTQYF
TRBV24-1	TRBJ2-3	CATSDLSAGPDTQYF
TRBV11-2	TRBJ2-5	CASSLQQTRETQYF
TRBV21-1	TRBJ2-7	CASSKGNRHQNSYEQYF